The rows below give T cell receptor beta chains drawn from one sample of a study of shared clonotypes between healthy human individuals. Assay: immunoSEQ multiplex PCR; the TCRdb copy retains only in-frame clones and omits some. The top ten clones hold less than 2% of a sample with over 700,000 clones, around 70% of them seen once. Sequenced sample: memory CD4+ T cells sorted from blood. The receptors originated from a young woman in good health. Each CDR3 is given with its conserved first and last residue. D genes are given only for firm matches. Rows give clone size only sometimes, using once, few, many, or a class for an expanded clone.

v_gene: TRBV29-1; j_gene: TRBJ1-2; abundance: -; len: 14; d_gene: -; CDR3nt: TGCAGCGTTGGTAGGGACGCCGGGGGCTATGGCTACACCTTC; CDR3aa: CSVGRDAGGYGYTF
v_gene: TRBV2; j_gene: TRBJ2-1; abundance: -; len: 14; d_gene: -; CDR3nt: TGTGCCAGCAGTGGGCCAGGTGAGATCTCAGGGCAGTTCTTC; CDR3aa: CASSGPGEISGQFF
v_gene: TRBV7-8; j_gene: TRBJ1-1; abundance: -; len: 16; d_gene: -; CDR3nt: TGTGCCAGCAGTCACACTACCCGCAGGGTGAACACTGAAGCTTTCTTT; CDR3aa: CASSHTTRRVNTEAFF
v_gene: TRBV29-1; j_gene: TRBJ1-1; abundance: -; len: 14; d_gene: -; CDR3nt: TGCAGCGTTGGACAAATATTTTCGAACACTGAAGCTTTCTTT; CDR3aa: CSVGQIFSNTEAFF
v_gene: TRBV5-1; j_gene: TRBJ1-1; abundance: -; len: 17; d_gene: TRBD1; CDR3nt: TGCGCCAGCAGCGACTCCGGGACAGATCACTTAAACACTGAAGCTTTCTTT; CDR3aa: CASSDSGTDHLNTEAFF
v_gene: TRBV10-2; j_gene: TRBJ2-7; abundance: -; len: 13; d_gene: -; CDR3nt: TGCGCCAGCGTGCAAAGCAGGGACTACGAGCAGTACTTC; CDR3aa: CASVQSRDYEQYF
v_gene: TRBV6-1; j_gene: TRBJ2-3; abundance: once; len: 14; d_gene: -; CDR3nt: TGTGCCAGCAGTGTAGGACTGTACACAGATACGCAGTATTTT; CDR3aa: CASSVGLYTDTQYF
v_gene: TRBV7-2; j_gene: TRBJ2-7; abundance: -; len: 12; d_gene: -; CDR3nt: TGTGCCAGCAGCTTGACGGGTTACGAGCAGTACTTC; CDR3aa: CASSLTGYEQYF
v_gene: TRBV10-3; j_gene: TRBJ1-3; abundance: -; len: 13; d_gene: TRBD1; CDR3nt: TGTGCCATCAGCGGGACAGGAGGAAACACCATATATTTT; CDR3aa: CAISGTGGNTIYF
v_gene: TRBV7-8; j_gene: TRBJ2-6; abundance: -; len: 14; d_gene: -; CDR3nt: TGTGCCAGCGGCGAAGCCTCTGGGGCCAACGTCCTGACTTTC; CDR3aa: CASGEASGANVLTF
v_gene: TRBV19; j_gene: TRBJ2-2; abundance: -; len: 15; d_gene: TRBD2; CDR3nt: TGTGCCAGTAGTAGCCCGGGACTAGAAGCCGGGGAGCTGTTTTTT; CDR3aa: CASSSPGLEAGELFF
v_gene: TRBV28; j_gene: TRBJ1-5; abundance: few; len: 14; d_gene: -; CDR3nt: TGTGCCAGCAGCCGGGACATCCCTGTCCTGCCCCAGCATTTT; CDR3aa: CASSRDIPVLPQHF
v_gene: TRBV7-8; j_gene: TRBJ2-1; abundance: -; len: 17; d_gene: TRBD1; CDR3nt: TGTGCCAGCAGCCCTAGTGGGGGACAGGTTGCTTACAATGAGCAGTTCTTC; CDR3aa: CASSPSGGQVAYNEQFF
v_gene: TRBV27; j_gene: TRBJ2-2; abundance: once; len: 13; d_gene: TRBD1; CDR3nt: TGTGCCATCCCAACAGGGGGCACCGGGGAGCTGTTTTTT; CDR3aa: CAIPTGGTGELFF
v_gene: TRBV4-1; j_gene: TRBJ1-5; abundance: -; len: 16; d_gene: -; CDR3nt: TGCGCCAGCAGCGCCCAACTCCAGGGAAGTAATCAGCCCCAGCATTTT; CDR3aa: CASSAQLQGSNQPQHF
v_gene: TRBV19; j_gene: TRBJ2-3; abundance: -; len: 16; d_gene: TRBD2; CDR3nt: TGTGCCAGTAGTCTCGGCGGAGCGGGAGATGAAGATACGCAGTATTTT; CDR3aa: CASSLGGAGDEDTQYF
v_gene: TRBV5-1; j_gene: TRBJ2-5; abundance: -; len: 15; d_gene: -; CDR3nt: TGCGCCAGCAGCTCCCGGACTTCGGAACAAGAGACCCAGTACTTC; CDR3aa: CASSSRTSEQETQYF
v_gene: TRBV6-6; j_gene: TRBJ1-3; abundance: -; len: 14; d_gene: -; CDR3nt: TGTGCCAGCAGTTACTCGGCTGCTGGAAACACCATATATTTT; CDR3aa: CASSYSAAGNTIYF
v_gene: TRBV18; j_gene: TRBJ2-3; abundance: few; len: 24; d_gene: -; CDR3nt: TGTGCCAGCTCACCAAGGTTCAAGCTCCGCTCACCGACAGAAGGCGGATCTAGCACAGATACGCAGTATTTT; CDR3aa: CASSPRFKLRSPTEGGSSTDTQYF
v_gene: TRBV7-9; j_gene: TRBJ2-2; abundance: -; len: 13; d_gene: -; CDR3nt: TGTGCCAGCAGCCCCCCTAGTGCCGGGGAGCTGTTTTTT; CDR3aa: CASSPPSAGELFF
v_gene: TRBV28; j_gene: TRBJ2-6; abundance: once; len: 15; d_gene: -; CDR3nt: TGTGCCAGCAGTTTTCGGGGTGCTGGGGCCAACGTCCTGACTTTC; CDR3aa: CASSFRGAGANVLTF
v_gene: TRBV19; j_gene: TRBJ1-1; abundance: -; len: 13; d_gene: -; CDR3nt: TGTGCCAGTAAGGACGGAAGAAACACTGAAGCTTTCTTT; CDR3aa: CASKDGRNTEAFF
v_gene: TRBV9; j_gene: TRBJ1-3; abundance: -; len: 15; d_gene: -; CDR3nt: TGTGCCAGCAGCGCCGAGGGGAGCTCTGGAAACACCATATATTTT; CDR3aa: CASSAEGSSGNTIYF
v_gene: TRBV29-1; j_gene: TRBJ1-2; abundance: few; len: 11; d_gene: -; CDR3nt: TGCAGCGTTGGAACAGCGCAGGTCGTTGATTTC; CDR3aa: CSVGTAQVVDF
v_gene: TRBV5-6; j_gene: TRBJ2-5; abundance: -; len: 15; d_gene: -; CDR3nt: TGTGCCAGCAGCCCCCGCAGGGGCGTCCAAGAGACCCAGTACTTC; CDR3aa: CASSPRRGVQETQYF
v_gene: TRBV7-9; j_gene: TRBJ2-5; abundance: -; len: 13; d_gene: -; CDR3nt: TGTGCCAGCAGCGTTCTAGCAGAAGAGACCCAGTACTTC; CDR3aa: CASSVLAEETQYF
v_gene: TRBV6-5; j_gene: TRBJ2-7; abundance: once; len: 15; d_gene: TRBD2; CDR3nt: TGTGCCAGCAGTAAGAGTGGACTAGCGGGAGTCGAGCAGTACTTC; CDR3aa: CASSKSGLAGVEQYF
v_gene: TRBV6-5; j_gene: TRBJ1-5; abundance: -; len: 14; d_gene: -; CDR3nt: TGTGCCAGCAGTGGACGGGATAGCAATCAGCCCCAGCATTTT; CDR3aa: CASSGRDSNQPQHF
v_gene: TRBV7-3; j_gene: TRBJ2-1; abundance: few; len: 14; d_gene: -; CDR3nt: TGTGCCAGCAGCCTAGGGTCCAGCGCCAATGAGCAGTTCTTC; CDR3aa: CASSLGSSANEQFF
v_gene: TRBV7-3; j_gene: TRBJ2-1; abundance: -; len: 14; d_gene: -; CDR3nt: TGTGCCAGCAGCTTAACGTCCACTTCCAATGAGCAGTTCTTC; CDR3aa: CASSLTSTSNEQFF
v_gene: TRBV19; j_gene: TRBJ2-1; abundance: -; len: 21; d_gene: TRBD2; CDR3nt: TGTGCCAGTAGTATCTCTGGGTCGGGACTAGCGGGAGGGCCGGTCCGGAATGAGCAGTTCTTC; CDR3aa: CASSISGSGLAGGPVRNEQFF
v_gene: TRBV7-2; j_gene: TRBJ1-1; abundance: -; len: 15; d_gene: -; CDR3nt: TGTGCCAGCAGCCGGACAGCTCTCGGGAACACTGAAGCTTTCTTT; CDR3aa: CASSRTALGNTEAFF
v_gene: TRBV4-1; j_gene: TRBJ2-2; abundance: -; len: 16; d_gene: TRBD1; CDR3nt: TGCGCCAGCAGCCAGAGGGGACAGGCGGGAACCGGGGAGCTGTTTTTT; CDR3aa: CASSQRGQAGTGELFF
v_gene: TRBV27; j_gene: TRBJ1-5; abundance: -; len: 15; d_gene: TRBD1; CDR3nt: TGTGCCAGCAGTGAATACAGGGGGCGGGAACAGCCCCAGCATTTT; CDR3aa: CASSEYRGREQPQHF
v_gene: TRBV29-1; j_gene: TRBJ2-1; abundance: many; len: 12; d_gene: TRBD2; CDR3nt: TGCAGCGGGGGTACTAGCGGGAATGAGCAGTTCTTC; CDR3aa: CSGGTSGNEQFF
v_gene: TRBV5-1; j_gene: TRBJ2-7; abundance: -; len: 15; d_gene: TRBD1; CDR3nt: TGCGCCAGCAGCTTTTTACAGGGGAGCTCCTACGAGCAGTACTTC; CDR3aa: CASSFLQGSSYEQYF
v_gene: TRBV15; j_gene: TRBJ2-2; abundance: -; len: 15; d_gene: -; CDR3nt: TGTGCCACCAGCAGCTGGGTCGCGAACACCGGGGAGCTGTTTTTT; CDR3aa: CATSSWVANTGELFF
v_gene: TRBV4-1; j_gene: TRBJ2-4; abundance: -; len: 21; d_gene: TRBD2; CDR3nt: TGCGCCAGCAGCCACGATTCCCCGGTACTAGCGGGAGGGTTAGCCAAAAACATTCAGTACTTC; CDR3aa: CASSHDSPVLAGGLAKNIQYF
v_gene: TRBV5-1; j_gene: TRBJ1-1; abundance: -; len: 15; d_gene: -; CDR3nt: TGCGCCAGCAGCTTGGCGGGGGGCGCGGACACTGAAGCTTTCTTT; CDR3aa: CASSLAGGADTEAFF
v_gene: TRBV11-2; j_gene: TRBJ2-5; abundance: few; len: 11; d_gene: -; CDR3nt: TGTGCCAGCACCTCAAGGGAGACCCAGTACTTC; CDR3aa: CASTSRETQYF
v_gene: TRBV29-1; j_gene: TRBJ2-2; abundance: -; len: 15; d_gene: TRBD2; CDR3nt: TGCAGCGTTGGGGTTCTAGCGGGCGGGACCGGGGAGCTGTTTTTT; CDR3aa: CSVGVLAGGTGELFF
v_gene: TRBV4-1; j_gene: TRBJ1-2; abundance: -; len: 18; d_gene: TRBD1; CDR3nt: TGCGCCAGCAGCCAAGTCTGGGGAACACCGGGACAGGGCGACGGCTACACCTTC; CDR3aa: CASSQVWGTPGQGDGYTF
v_gene: TRBV6-5; j_gene: TRBJ1-3; abundance: -; len: 15; d_gene: -; CDR3nt: TGTGCCACCCGACCAAGTCAACTCTCTGGAAACACCATATATTTT; CDR3aa: CATRPSQLSGNTIYF